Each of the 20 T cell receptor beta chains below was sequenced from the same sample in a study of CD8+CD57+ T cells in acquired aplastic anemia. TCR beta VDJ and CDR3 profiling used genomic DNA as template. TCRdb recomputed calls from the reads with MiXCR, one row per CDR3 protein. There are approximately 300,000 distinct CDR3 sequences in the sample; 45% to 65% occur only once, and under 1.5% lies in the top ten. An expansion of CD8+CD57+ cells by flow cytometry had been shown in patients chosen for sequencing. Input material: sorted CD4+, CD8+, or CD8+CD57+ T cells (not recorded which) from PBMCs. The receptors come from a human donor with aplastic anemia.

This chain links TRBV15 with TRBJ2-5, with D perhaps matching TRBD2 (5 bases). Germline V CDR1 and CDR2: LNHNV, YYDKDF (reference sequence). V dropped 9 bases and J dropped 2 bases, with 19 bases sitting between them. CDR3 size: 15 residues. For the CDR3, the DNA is TGTGCCACAAAAGTACAACGGGGTGATCAAGAGACCCAGTACTTC. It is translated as CATKVQRGDQETQYF.

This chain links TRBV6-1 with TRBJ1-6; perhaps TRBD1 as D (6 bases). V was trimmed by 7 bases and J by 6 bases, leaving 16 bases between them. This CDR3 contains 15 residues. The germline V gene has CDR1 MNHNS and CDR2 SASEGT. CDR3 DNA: TGTGCCAGCATCCCCTTCAGGGGAGGTAATTCACCCCTCCACTTT. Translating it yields CASIPFRGGNSPLHF.

CDR3 sequence reads: CASSEAGALDGYTF. The DNA for the CDR3 is TGTGCCAGCAGTGAGGCAGGGGCCCTGGATGGCTACACCTTC. The rearrangement joins TRBV2 to TRBJ1-2, with a tentative D call TRBD1 (6 bases). The CDR3 covers 14 residues. From germline, CDR1 is SNHLY and CDR2 FYNNEI. The V gene lost 3 bases and the J gene lost 6 bases, with 14 bases spanning the gap.

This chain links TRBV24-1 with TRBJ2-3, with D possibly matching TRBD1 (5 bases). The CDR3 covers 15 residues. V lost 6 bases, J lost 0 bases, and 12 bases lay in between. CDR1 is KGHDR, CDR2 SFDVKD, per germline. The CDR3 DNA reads TGTGCCACCAGTAGTACAGGAACAAGCACAGATACGCAGTATTTT. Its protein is CATSSTGTSTDTQYF.

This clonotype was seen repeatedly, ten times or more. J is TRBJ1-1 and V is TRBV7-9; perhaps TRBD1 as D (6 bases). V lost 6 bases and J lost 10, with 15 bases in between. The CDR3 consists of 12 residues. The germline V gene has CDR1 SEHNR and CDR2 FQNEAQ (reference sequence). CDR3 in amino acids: CASSRDLGGAFF. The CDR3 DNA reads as TGTGCCAGCAGTCGGGACCTAGGGGGAGCTTTCTTT. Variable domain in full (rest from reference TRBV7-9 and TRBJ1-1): DTGVSQNPRHKITKRGQNVTFRCDPISEHNRLYWYRQTLGQGPEFLTYFQNEAQLEKSRLLSDRFSAERPKGSFSTLEIQRTEQGDSAMYLCASSRDLGGAFFGQGTRLTVV.

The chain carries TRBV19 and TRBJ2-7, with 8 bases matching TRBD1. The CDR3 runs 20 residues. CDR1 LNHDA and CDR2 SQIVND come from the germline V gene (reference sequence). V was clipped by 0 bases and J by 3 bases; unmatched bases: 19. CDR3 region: CASSIDLDREMIQLRYEQYF. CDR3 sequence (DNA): TGTGCCAGTAGTATAGATCTGGACAGGGAAATGATCCAGCTCCGCTACGAGCAGTACTTC. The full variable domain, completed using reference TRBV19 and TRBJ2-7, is DGGITQSPKYLFRKEGQNVTLSCEQNLNHDAMYWYRQDPGQGLRLIYYSQIVNDFQKGDIAEGYSVSREKKESFPLTVTSAQKNPTAFYLCASSIDLDREMIQLRYEQYFGPGTRLTVT.

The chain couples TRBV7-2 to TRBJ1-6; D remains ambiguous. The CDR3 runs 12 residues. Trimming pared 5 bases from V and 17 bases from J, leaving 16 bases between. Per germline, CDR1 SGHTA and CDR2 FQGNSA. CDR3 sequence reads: CASSQPDGPFHF. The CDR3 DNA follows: TGTGCCAGCAGCCAACCGGACGGACCTTTCCACTTT. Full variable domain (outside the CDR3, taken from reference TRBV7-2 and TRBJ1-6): GAGVSQSPSNKVTEKGKDVELRCDPISGHTALYWYRQSLGQGLEFLIYFQGNSAPDKSGLPSDRFSAERTGGSVSTLTIQRTQQEDSAVYLCASSQPDGPFHFGNGTRLTVT.

The CDR3 DNA sequence: TGTGCCGCGTCTGGACTGCAAGAGACCCAGTACTTC. Translated: CAASGLQETQYF. This chain connects TRBV10-3 to TRBJ2-5, with D maybe TRBD2 (5 bases). The CDR3 covers 12 residues. Germline V lookup: CDR1 ENHRY, CDR2 SYGVKD. Between the trimmed V and J ends, which lost 11 bases and 2 bases, there was a span of 12 bases.

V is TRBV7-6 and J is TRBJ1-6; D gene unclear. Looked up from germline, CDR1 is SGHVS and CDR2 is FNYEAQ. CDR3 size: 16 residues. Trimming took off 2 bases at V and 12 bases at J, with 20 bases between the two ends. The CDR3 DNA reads TGTGCCAGCAGCTTACCCTTTAGGGTGAAGAAGGAACCCCTCCACTTT. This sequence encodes CASSLPFRVKKEPLHF.

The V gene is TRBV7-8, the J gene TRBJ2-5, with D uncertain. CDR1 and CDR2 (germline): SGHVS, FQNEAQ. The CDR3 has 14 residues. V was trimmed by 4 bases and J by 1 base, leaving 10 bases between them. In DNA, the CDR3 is TGTGCCAGCAGCTCTGGCCGGTTCCAAGAGACCCAGTACTTC. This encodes CASSSGRFQETQYF.

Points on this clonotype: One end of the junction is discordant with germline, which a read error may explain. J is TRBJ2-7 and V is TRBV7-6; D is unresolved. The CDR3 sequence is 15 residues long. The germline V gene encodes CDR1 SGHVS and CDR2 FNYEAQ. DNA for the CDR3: TGTGCCAGCAGCTTAGAGACGGCGTCCTCCTACGAGCGGTACTTC. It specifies CASSLETASSYERYF.

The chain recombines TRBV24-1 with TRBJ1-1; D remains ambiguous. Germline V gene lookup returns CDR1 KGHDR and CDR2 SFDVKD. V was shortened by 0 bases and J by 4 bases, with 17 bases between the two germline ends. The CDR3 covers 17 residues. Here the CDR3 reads CATSDLILPVVSTEAFF. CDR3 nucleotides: TGTGCCACCAGTGATTTGATTCTACCGGTAGTAAGCACTGAAGCTTTCTTT.

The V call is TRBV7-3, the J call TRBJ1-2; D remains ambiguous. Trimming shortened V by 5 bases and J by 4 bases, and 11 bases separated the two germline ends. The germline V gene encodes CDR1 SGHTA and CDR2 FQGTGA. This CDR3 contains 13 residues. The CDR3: CASSLGPSYGYTF. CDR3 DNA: TGTGCCAGCAGCCTTGGGCCGTCCTATGGCTACACCTTC.

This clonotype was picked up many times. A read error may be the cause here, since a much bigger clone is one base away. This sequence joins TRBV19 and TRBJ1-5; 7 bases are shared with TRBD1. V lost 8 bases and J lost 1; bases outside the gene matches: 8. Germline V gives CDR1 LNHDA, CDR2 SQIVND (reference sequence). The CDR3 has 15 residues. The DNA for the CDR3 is TGTGCCAGTGGTGCCACAGGGGCGAGCAATCAGCCCCAGCATTTT. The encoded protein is CASGATGASNQPQHF.

CDR3 residues: CASSLGRLGRGFWDEKLFF. The CDR3, as DNA: TGTGCCAGCAGCTTAGGACGCTTGGGACGAGGTTTTTGGGATGAAAAACTGTTTTTT. This rearrangement joins TRBV7-8 to TRBJ1-4; tentative D call: TRBD1 (5 bases). The CDR3 has 19 residues. The V gene lost 1 base and the J gene lost 6 bases, with 24 bases spanning the gap. CDR1 is SGHVS and CDR2 is FQNEAQ in the germline V gene.

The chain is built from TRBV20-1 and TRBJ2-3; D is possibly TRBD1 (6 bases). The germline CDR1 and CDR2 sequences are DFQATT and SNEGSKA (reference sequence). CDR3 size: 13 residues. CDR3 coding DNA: TGCAGCTGGGCAGGGGATGAGGGAGATACGCAGTATTTT. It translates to CSWAGDEGDTQYF.

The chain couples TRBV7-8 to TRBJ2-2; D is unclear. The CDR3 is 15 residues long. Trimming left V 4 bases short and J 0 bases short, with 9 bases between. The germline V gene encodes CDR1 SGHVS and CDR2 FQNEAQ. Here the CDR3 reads CASSWSVANTGELFF. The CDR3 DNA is TGTGCCAGCAGCTGGTCCGTGGCGAACACCGGGGAGCTGTTTTTT.

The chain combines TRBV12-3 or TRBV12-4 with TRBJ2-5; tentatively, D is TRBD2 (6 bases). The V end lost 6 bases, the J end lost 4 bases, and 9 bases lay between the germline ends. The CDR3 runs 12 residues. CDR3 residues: CASRRGTETQYF. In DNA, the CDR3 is TGTGCCAGCAGACGCGGGACAGAGACCCAGTACTTC.

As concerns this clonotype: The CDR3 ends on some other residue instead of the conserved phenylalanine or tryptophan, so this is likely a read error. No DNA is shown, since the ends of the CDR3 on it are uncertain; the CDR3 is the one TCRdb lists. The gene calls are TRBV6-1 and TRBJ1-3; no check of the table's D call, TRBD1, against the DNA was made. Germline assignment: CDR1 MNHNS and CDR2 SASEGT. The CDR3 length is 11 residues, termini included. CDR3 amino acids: CASSEALRGRI.

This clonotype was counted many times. The CDR3 region is CASRAGPYEQYF. DNA of the CDR3: TGTGCCAGCAGAGCCGGGCCCTACGAGCAGTACTTC. The chain uses TRBV6-5 and TRBJ2-7; unclear D gene. V lost 6 bases to trimming and J lost 2 bases, with 8 bases between them. Germline CDR1 MNHEY, CDR2 SVGAGI. The CDR3 is 12 amino acids.